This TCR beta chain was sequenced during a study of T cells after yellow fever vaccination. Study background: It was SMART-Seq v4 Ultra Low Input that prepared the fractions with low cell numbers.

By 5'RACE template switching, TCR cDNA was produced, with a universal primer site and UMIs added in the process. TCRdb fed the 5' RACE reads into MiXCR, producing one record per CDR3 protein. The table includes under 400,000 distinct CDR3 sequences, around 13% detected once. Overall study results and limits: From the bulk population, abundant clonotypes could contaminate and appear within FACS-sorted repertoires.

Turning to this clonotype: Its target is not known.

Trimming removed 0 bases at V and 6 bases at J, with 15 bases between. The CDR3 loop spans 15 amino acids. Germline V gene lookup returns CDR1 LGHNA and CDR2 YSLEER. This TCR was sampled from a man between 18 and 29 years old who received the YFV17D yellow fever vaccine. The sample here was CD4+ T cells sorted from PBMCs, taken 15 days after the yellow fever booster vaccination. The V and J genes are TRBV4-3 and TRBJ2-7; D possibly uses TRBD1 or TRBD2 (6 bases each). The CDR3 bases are TGCGCCAGCAGCCAAGAAGGGGGTCAGGGAGGCGAGCAGTACTTC. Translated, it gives CASSQEGGQGGEQYF.